This T cell receptor (beta chain) is drawn from a study of T cells after yellow fever vaccination. Findings and caveats of the study: Weaker, the secondary response had a peak occurring faster, on day 5 versus 15. Clonotypes shared by both compartments, CD4 and CD8, made up a small share.

As regards this clonotype: As yet, its antigen is unknown.

Generation of TCR cDNA used 5'RACE template switching (which added a universal primer site and UMIs). TCRdb re-called the 5' RACE reads with MiXCR, one entry per CDR3 protein. The profile shows 500,000 to 650,000 distinct CDR3 sequences, about 15% of them singletons. This CDR3 is 15 amino acids long. The germline V gene encodes CDR1 KGHSH and CDR2 LQKENI. Trimming took 4 bases from V and 5 from J; bases not matched to a gene: 6. The sample in question was PBMCs, obtained about 5 days after the first yellow fever vaccination. This sequence originates from a man between 18 and 29 years old who received the YFV17D yellow fever vaccine. The chain joins TRBV18 to TRBJ2-1; 9 nucleotides align to TRBD1. The CDR3 DNA is TGTGCCAGCTCACGGGACAGGGTGGGCGACAATGAGCAGTTCTTC. This encodes CASSRDRVGDNEQFF. Variable domain in full (rest from reference TRBV18 and TRBJ2-1): NAGVMQNPRHLVRRRGQEARLRCSPMKGHSHVYWYRQLPEEGLKFMVYLQKENIIDESGMPKERFSAEFPKEGPSILRIQQVVRGDSAAYFCASSRDRVGDNEQFFGPGTRLTVL.